The clone carrying this TCR beta chain was detected once. The antigen is undetermined. These data are taken from a study of T cell responses to AZD1222 COVID-19 vaccine. This CDR3 is 13 amino acids long. V dropped 8 bases and J dropped 8; count of bases not matched to a gene: 5. Looked up from germline, CDR1 is SNHLY and CDR2 is FYNNEI. The data were produced by immunoSEQ multiplex PCR, yet TCRdb's version contains in-frame clones alone and is incomplete. Among 130,000 or so clones listed, around nine tenths were seen once. Overall study results and limits: Unmutated regions of variants are reportedly targeted by nearly half of spike-specific TCRs. Among the donors, most were white British and more were female, and clonal diversity was possibly underestimated. The CD4 TCRs associated with vaccination extended across spike and predominated at 160-218 and 743-854.

The source is an adult in good health. The V gene is TRBV2, the J gene TRBJ2-2; 10 positions match TRBD1. The material sequenced was peripheral blood, taken on day 0 of AZD1222 vaccination. The CDR3 here is CASGTGAIGELFF. The DNA for the CDR3 is TGTGCCAGCGGGACAGGGGCCATAGGGGAGCTGTTTTTT.